The next 7 T cell receptor beta chains were all read from a single sample in a study of T-cell memory formation after mild COVID-19. TCRdb re-analysed the 5' RACE reads in MiXCR, keeping a single row per CDR3 protein. The repertoire includes around 35,000 distinct CDR3 sequences, approximately 7.7% of them detected once, and roughly 29% sits in the top ten. Input material: PBMCs or a T cell subset sorted from them (not recorded which). Receptors originate from a man aged 18 to 29 who had mild COVID-19 (a few samples of this study predate the infection). Cell type and time point are not known.

This clonotype has ten or more counts. V usage is TRBV20-1 and J usage is TRBJ2-5; D unclear. The CDR3 is 12 amino acids. With 4 bases removed from V and 1 base from J, the gap between germline ends came to 7 bases. Germline V gene data show CDR1 as DFQATT and CDR2 as SNEGSKA (reference sequence). The CDR3 loop reads CSATQSQETQYF. In DNA form, the CDR3 reads TGCAGTGCTACACAATCCCAAGAGACCCAGTACTTC.

This clonotype was seen at least ten times. The V gene is TRBV27, the J gene TRBJ1-1; no reliable D call. CDR1 is MNHEY and CDR2 is SMNVEV in the germline V gene (reference sequence). This CDR3 contains 13 residues. V was trimmed by 5 bases and J by 3 bases, leaving 10 bases between them. Here the CDR3 DNA reads TGTGCCAGCAGTCTTGGGGTTTACACTGAAGCTTTCTTT. As protein: CASSLGVYTEAFF.

This rearrangement joins TRBV15 to TRBJ1-4; 10 bases are shared with TRBD1. CDR3 length equals 16 residues. Germline V lookup: CDR1 LNHNV, CDR2 YYDKDF (reference sequence). V was clipped by 3 bases and J by 8 bases; unmatched bases: 9. CDR3 DNA sequence: TGTGCCACCAGCAGTGGTGCCCGGACAGGGGGAGAAAAACTGTTTTTT. Its translation is CATSSGARTGGEKLFF.

In this sample, this clonotype turned up many times. The CDR3 reads CAIRAGGYTF. The DNA of the CDR3 is TGTGCCATCAGGGCGGGAGGCTACACCTTC. The chain recombines TRBV10-3 with TRBJ1-2, with D uncertain. Trimming shortened V by 6 bases and J by 8 bases, and 7 bases separated the two germline ends. Looked up from germline, CDR1 is ENHRY and CDR2 is SYGVKD. CDR3 length: 10 amino acids.

This chain uses TRBV19 with TRBJ2-1; 11 bases are a match to TRBD2. The CDR3 runs to 17 residues. CDR1 is LNHDA, CDR2 SQIVND, per germline (reference sequence). V lost 5 bases to trimming and J lost 6 bases; unmatched junction nucleotides: 12. CDR3 nucleotide sequence: TGTGCCAGTAGTCCCGAACCCCTAGCGGGGGGCATCAATGAGCAGTTCTTC. Translating gives CASSPEPLAGGINEQFF.

This clonotype was seen a handful of times. V usage is TRBV10-3 and J usage is TRBJ2-3; D gene ambiguous. Trimming removed 10 bases from V and 5 bases from J, with 13 bases in between. This CDR3 has 12 residues. Germline lookup yields CDR1 ENHRY and CDR2 SYGVKD. CDR3 region: CATSPGVDTQYF. Here the CDR3 DNA reads TGTGCCACCTCTCCGGGTGTAGATACGCAGTATTTT.

The rearrangement uses TRBV6-5 and TRBJ1-6, with TRBD1 matching 7 bases. From germline, CDR1 is MNHEY and CDR2 SVGAGI. J lost 10 bases, V lost 5 bases, and 8 bases had no gene match. CDR3 size: 14 residues. The CDR3 bases are TGTGCCAGCAGTCGACAGGGTGGTGAATCACCCCTCCACTTT. This gives the protein CASSRQGGESPLHF.